The subject of this entry is one T cell receptor (beta chain). There are a few counts of this clone. It lacks a known antigen. Per-base qualities were not stored, and no clone one base away is much larger. The CDR3 goes from the cysteine to the phenylalanine over 14 residues. The DNA shown is the 42-base CDR3, in frame from base 1. According to the germline V gene, CDR1 reads MDHEN and CDR2 reads SYDVKM. V is cut by 4 bases and J by 7 bases, and the space between the germline ends is 14 bases. The data are from a study of cytomegalovirus exposure and HLA in healthy donors (dated by TCRdb to the late 2010s). For context, the study as a whole: According to an earlier analysis of 587 of the donors, 150 million to 200 million T cells yielded 117 million unique TCR beta sequences and about 280 Gb of sequence data. Using immunosequencing, the study profiled T cell repertoires from 550 to 750 subjects and related those repertoires to cytomegalovirus serostatus. Donor age, sex, ethnicity and CMV serostatus were collected together with the repertoire data. To study patterns of TCR occurrence, a later analysis re-analyzed previously published TCR beta repertoires from several hundred donors and added high-resolution HLA genotyping. Roughly 5 DR-DQ haplotypes were handled as single units for association and clustering, since linkage in the cohort was strong. Typing coverage differed by locus: A, B, C, DRB1 and DQB1 were typed in roughly 629-640 donors, DQA1 in 500 to 550, DPA1 in 600 to 610, and DPB1 in just under 490. An early release that covered about 600 HLA-typed donors contained approximately 300 gigabases of sequencing data and 85 million to 100 million unique TCR sequences. Rather than using new phenotypic data, the later analysis identified candidate immune exposures from TCR beta sequences and from how often those sequences occurred across donors. Of the 300 to 500 genotyped donors, approximately 81% were placed in the genetic ancestry cluster associated with self-reported Caucasian donors. Along with the roughly 670-subject first cohort, a separate validation cohort of around 110 different subjects was used. On average, roughly 250,000 unique TCR beta nucleotide sequences were sequenced per donor among some 430 genotyped donors of the cohort, with about 19% of those sequences being non-productive. A later genetic analysis took genome-wide SNP genotypes for about three fifths of the 666 donors and used that subset as a discovery cohort. To predict cytomegalovirus infection status, the study combined high-throughput TCR immunosequencing, statistical association of individual TCRs with disease status, and machine learning. To decide whether each TCR beta V gene segment behaved as functional or pseudogenic, an earlier analysis of over 500 of the donors relied on high-throughput TCR beta sequencing. Every repertoire in the discovery cohort had been generated on one and the same sequencing platform. The study aimed to test whether cataloging public T cell receptors could reveal signatures of past pathogen exposure. HLA typing included class I and class II loci at four-digit resolution. Broad study findings and their caveats: In a later analysis, TCR association rates were found to vary across HLA loci, with the most associated TCRs seen for DRB1 alleles and the fewest for HLA-C alleles. In a later analysis, most CMV-associated TCR beta chains were found to appear HLA-restricted, with HLA associations seemingly driven largely by CMV exposure. A further reported finding was that TCR beta sequences accurately predicted the HLA-A and HLA-B alleles for most subjects in the first cohort. In a later analysis, HLA-associated TCR beta chains were found to be more clonally expanded and to have lower generation probabilities than equally common non-associated chains. Because HLA typing was unavailable for some donors at each locus, only the typed subset was used in association tests. Because counts were too low, some 17 rarely observed V segments, including chromosome 9 orphons, were excluded from the earlier analysis of 587 of the donors. The authors suggested that the approach could potentially be generalized to other disease states and immunological phenotypes. Immune exposure information for the cohort was limited to CMV serostatus. Only TCR beta chains were sequenced in this cohort, and the absence of alpha or paired-chain data limited detectable features. Roughly uniform sequencing depth across donors was assumed in presence/absence analyses, although this assumption may not hold. A later analysis reported that several top co-occurrence clusters appeared linked to parvovirus B19, influenza, CMV and Epstein-Barr virus. Across donors, most TCR sequences were observed very rarely, whereas some public TCRs were present in many individuals. Specific HLA alleles were associated with 15,000 to 20,000 TCR beta sequences at a false discovery rate of 0.05 in a later analysis. Because the 87-base-pair reads could not distinguish some IMGT-functional V segments, including TRBV6-2 and TRBV6-3, those segments were excluded. A cluster of highly shared sequence variants was judged likely to be a technical artifact of the sequencing pipeline. An association between a missense DCLRE1C variant and V-gene and J-gene trimming of TCR beta chains was found in a later genetic analysis and replicated in an independent cohort. Strong co-occurrence of HLA alleles, especially DR and DQ, made assigning TCR associations to individual alleles difficult. Compared with the roughly 700-donor mean, donors in an Asian-associated ancestry cluster had fewer N-insertions in productive TCRs, according to a later genetic analysis. In the study, approximately 160 TCR beta chains were listed as associated with cytomegalovirus. In an earlier analysis of under 600 of the donors, most TCR beta V segments were observed in productive rearrangements about 87% or about 30% of the time, broadly matching IMGT annotations. The classifier was reported to diagnose cytomegalovirus status with high specificity and sensitivity in both the original and validation cohorts. Linkage disequilibrium might explain the correlated functional status among segregating V segments, but an unknown experimental factor could not be excluded. A few of the identified cytomegalovirus-associated TCR beta chains were confirmed in vitro to be specific for cytomegalovirus antigens.

The cohort comprised around 690 healthy bone marrow donors. All cohort members were sampled while nominally healthy, although unrecorded immune exposures were likely present. The donor tested CMV seropositive and was one of the 289 seropositive cohort members. A peripheral blood sample was provided by each donor, and peripheral blood mononuclear cells were used for TCR beta sequencing. The Qiagen DNeasy Blood Extraction Kit was used to extract genomic DNA from the blood cell samples. Library preparation used the immunoSEQ multiplex PCR assay. For the multiplex PCR, a mixture combining 60 forward primers for TCR Vbeta segments and 13 reverse primers for TCR Jbeta segments was used. A multiplex PCR assay on genomic DNA amplified the CDR3 region of rearranged TCR beta genes. Amplified TCR beta libraries were sequenced as 87-base-pair reads on the Illumina HiSeq System. In the source study's methods: A later analysis counted around 72 million unique TCR beta chains across the 690 or so repertoires, and some 11 million of these chains were shared by at least two donors. A nearest-neighbor algorithm error-corrected the raw reads and collapsed the reads into unique sequences, merging closely related sequences to remove PCR and sequencing errors. To assign V, D and J gene segments, CDR3 sequences were aligned to IMGT reference sequences. Each retained sequence needed at least a six-nucleotide match to both a V gene segment and a J gene segment. Rearrangements were classified as productive when the CDR3 lacked stop codons and remained in frame with V and J, and all other rearrangements were classified as non-productive. Following IMGT convention, CDR3 was defined as the stretch from the second conserved V-encoded cysteine up to the conserved J-encoded phenylalanine. The earlier analysis of about 500 of the donors excluded sequences that lacked an unambiguous match to a single V gene segment. An earlier analysis of several hundred of the donors classified V segments as functional when productive rearrangements were above 56.7% and as segregating when the standard deviation between donors was above 5%. A statistical classification framework was built for diagnosing cytomegalovirus status from the catalog of TCR beta chain sequences. In a later analysis, V and J genes were assigned by comparing TCR nucleotide sequences against IMGT/GENE-DB human TR gene sequences. The TCRdist pipeline was used in a later analysis to assign CDR3 sequences and most-parsimonious VDJ recombination scenarios. In a later analysis, every TCR beta chain was defined by the combination of its CDR3 amino acid sequence and its V-gene family, and reads without a unique V-gene family were dropped. As a way to deal with suspected cross-contamination and a sequencing artifact, a later analysis dropped 640 or so nucleotide sequences that were highly shared and had low generation probability. In a later analysis, a clonal expansion index was calculated for each public chain from normalized within-repertoire ranks of inferred template counts. Generation probabilities in a later analysis came from a VDJ recombination model fitted to out-of-frame rearrangements, and those results were checked against IGoR. In a later analysis, TCR-TCR, TCR-HLA and TCR-CMV co-occurrence was scored with hypergeometric tests, and a repertoire-size bias correction was applied to TCR pairs. To estimate false discovery rates, a later analysis permuted the HLA or CMV assignments 20 times. In a later analysis, co-occurring TCRs were grouped using DBSCAN, with TCRdist sequence similarity added in when clustering inside HLA-allele-positive subsets. Repertoires with fewer than 30,000 or more than 120,000 public chains were left out of co-occurrence clustering, as were about five repertoires with anomalous nucleotide sharing. Held by TCRdb, this immuneACCESS table contains in-frame sequences only and omits some clones. Under half of the omission traces to an unresolved V gene where checked; the cause of the rest is unknown. The V and J calls and clone size are taken from that table; D and trimming were inferred from the DNA. The sample includes 95,000 or so clones, with 80% to 85% observed a single time. The ten largest clones add up to about 4.4% of the sample.

The chain links TRBV28 with TRBJ1-5; the D gene remains uncertain. This receptor was taken from a woman between 65 and 79 years old in good health and CMV-seropositive. Source material: PBMCs. Here the CDR3 is given as CASSSALARQPQHF. The DNA sequence is given as TGTGCCAGCAGTTCAGCTCTAGCACGGCAGCCCCAGCATTTT.